This TCR beta chain was found in a study of T cell changes during pregnancy in multiple sclerosis. Sequenced by immunoSEQ multiplex PCR; TCRdb stores in-frame clones only, minus some. Of 45,000 to 65,000 clones in the sample, around 90% are singletons; the top ten hold approximately 0.27%. The CDR3 contains 16 residues. The V segment lost 1 base and the J segment 3 bases; nucleotides outside the gene matches: 3. Per germline, CDR1 KGHSH and CDR2 LQKENI. V usage is TRBV18 and J usage is TRBJ2-5; 12 nucleotides line up with TRBD2. This sequence was found in a female donor with multiple sclerosis, enrolled in a pregnancy study. This specimen consisted of CD4+ T cells from peripheral blood mononuclear cells, obtained in the second trimester of pregnancy. CDR3 bases: TGTGCCAGCTCACCACTATCTAGCGGGGGGGAAGAGACCCAGTACTTC. It translates to CASSPLSSGGEETQYF.